What follows are 7 T cell receptor beta chains derived from one specimen sequenced in a study of blood T cells in healthy people across ages. A second about 7 to 12 cycle PCR used barcoded and J-beta primers. TCRdb re-analysed the 5' RACE reads in MiXCR, keeping a single row per CDR3 protein. The sample yields approximately 680,000 distinct CDR3 sequences, roughly 32% seen once. The material sequenced was blood. The source is a woman aged 80 or over in good health.

This clonotype was recorded at least ten times. V is TRBV7-9 and J is TRBJ2-6; no clear D. This CDR3 is 16 amino acids long. Germline V CDR1 and CDR2: SEHNR, FQNEAQ (reference sequence). The V end was cut by 1 base, the J end by 4 bases, with 11 bases between. CDR3 amino acids: CASSLVVGAGANVLTF. In DNA form, the CDR3 reads TGTGCCAGCAGCTTAGTAGTGGGCGCCGGGGCCAACGTCCTGACTTTC.

The J gene is TRBJ1-1, the V gene TRBV15; D gene uncertain. The V end was cut by 1 base, the J end by 6 bases, with 9 bases between. Germline V CDR1 and CDR2: LNHNV, YYDKDF (reference sequence). CDR3 length equals 13 residues. Written as DNA, the CDR3 is TGTGCCACCAGCAGAGGTTTTCGAGCTGAAGCTTTCTTT. Translating it yields CATSRGFRAEAFF.

This chain connects TRBV4-1 to TRBJ1-2; D ambiguous. The CDR3 has 15 amino acids. V was clipped by 1 base and J by 4 bases, with 13 bases between them. The germline gives CDR1 MGHRA, CDR2 YSYEKL. In DNA form, the CDR3 reads TGCGCCAGCAGCCAAGGGACCGGGCAGAGCTATGGCTACACCTTC. This codes for CASSQGTGQSYGYTF.

As concerns this clonotype: One end of the junction fails to match germline, which may point to a read error. The chain has TRBV9 and TRBJ1-6; the match to TRBD1 covers 11 bases. Germline CDR1 reads SGDLS; CDR2 reads YYNGEE. The CDR3 is 14 residues long. The CDR3 spells CVSSGGTGGSPLHF. The DNA of the CDR3 is TGTGTCAGCAGCGGCGGGACAGGGGGTTCACCCCTCCACTTT.

Turning to this clonotype: Compared with germline, one end of the junction differs, possibly owing to a read error. The V and J genes are TRBV29-1 and TRBJ2-5; D perhaps matches TRBD1 (6 bases). This CDR3 has 8 amino acids. Germline CDR1 and CDR2: SQVTM and ANQGSEA. In DNA form, the CDR3 reads TGCAGCGCCGATCAGGGGATCTTC. Amino acid sequence: CSADQGIF.

This clonotype was seen only a few times. V and J are TRBV28 and TRBJ2-5; possibly TRBD1 for D (5 bases). Trimming took off 9 bases at V and 3 bases at J, with 11 bases between the two ends. The CDR3 is 12 residues long. Germline V gene data show CDR1 as MDHEN and CDR2 as SYDVKM. The CDR3 coding sequence is TGTGCCAGTGCGACAGAGAAAGAGACCCAGTACTTC. Translation: CASATEKETQYF.

This sequence joins TRBV7-9 and TRBJ2-5; the match to TRBD2 covers 10 bases. CDR3 length: 15 residues. Trimming at V came to 5 bases and at J to 11 bases, leaving 14 bases not matched to a gene. Germline values: CDR1 SEHNR, CDR2 FQNEAQ (reference sequence). The CDR3 sequence is CASSKLAGSYNEQYF. In DNA form, the CDR3 reads TGTGCCAGCAGCAAACTAGCGGGGTCCTACAATGAGCAGTACTTC.